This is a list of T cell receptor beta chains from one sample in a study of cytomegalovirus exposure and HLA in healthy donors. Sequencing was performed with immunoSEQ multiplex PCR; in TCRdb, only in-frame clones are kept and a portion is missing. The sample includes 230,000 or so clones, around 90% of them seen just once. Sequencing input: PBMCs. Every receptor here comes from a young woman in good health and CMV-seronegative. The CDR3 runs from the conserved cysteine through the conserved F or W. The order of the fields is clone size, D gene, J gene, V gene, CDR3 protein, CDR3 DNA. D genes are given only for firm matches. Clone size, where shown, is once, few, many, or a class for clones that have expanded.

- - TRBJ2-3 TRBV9 CASSVAPGGLPPDTQYF TGTGCCAGCAGCGTAGCTCCGGGGGGCCTACCACCAGATACGCAGTATTTT
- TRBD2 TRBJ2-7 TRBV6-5 CASSSVTSAREQYF TGTGCCAGCAGTTCTGTCACTAGCGCCCGCGAGCAGTACTTC
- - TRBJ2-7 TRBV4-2 CASSQVWGVLEQYF TGTGCCAGCAGCCAAGTCTGGGGAGTGCTTGAGCAGTACTTC
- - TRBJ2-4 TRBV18 CASSPQGAKNIQYF TGTGCCAGCTCACCACAGGGGGCCAAAAACATTCAGTACTTC
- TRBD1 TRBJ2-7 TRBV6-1 CASWRGQGRNEQYF TGTGCCAGCTGGCGGGGACAGGGAAGGAACGAGCAGTACTTC
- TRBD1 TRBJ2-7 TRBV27 CASSLSGQASYEQYF TGTGCCAGCAGTTTATCGGGACAGGCAAGTTACGAGCAGTACTTC
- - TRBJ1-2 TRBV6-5 CASSYDGNYGYTF TGTGCCAGCAGTTACGACGGGAACTATGGCTACACCTTC
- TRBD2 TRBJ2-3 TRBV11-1 CASSSGLAGGVTDTQYF TGTGCCAGCAGCTCCGGACTAGCGGGAGGGGTCACAGATACGCAGTATTTT
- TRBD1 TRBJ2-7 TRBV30 CAWTPGQDYEQYF TGTGCCTGGACCCCGGGACAGGATTACGAGCAGTACTTC
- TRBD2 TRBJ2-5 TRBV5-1 CASSTGTSVKETQYF TGCGCCAGCAGTACCGGGACTAGCGTTAAGGAGACCCAGTACTTC
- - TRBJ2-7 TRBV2 CASRGQSLSYEQYF TGTGCCAGCAGAGGACAGTCACTATCCTACGAGCAGTACTTC
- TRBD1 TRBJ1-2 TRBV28 CASREVPQGNYGYTF TGTGCCAGCAGAGAAGTCCCACAGGGGAACTATGGCTACACCTTC
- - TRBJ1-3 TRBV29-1 CSVEDLVRDGGSGNTIYF TGCAGCGTTGAAGATCTCGTAAGGGACGGGGGCTCTGGAAACACCATATATTTT
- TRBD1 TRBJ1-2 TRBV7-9 CHAGGRTGDEDGYTF TGCCACGCGGGCGGCCGGACAGGGGATGAGGATGGCTACACCTTC
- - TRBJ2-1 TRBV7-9 CASSRLNRYNEQFF TGTGCCAGCAGCCGCCTAAATCGCTACAATGAGCAGTTCTTC
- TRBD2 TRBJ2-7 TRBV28 CASSSSPSTSAGWNF TGTGCCAGCAGTTCCTCCCCGTCAACTAGCGCGGGATGGAACTTC
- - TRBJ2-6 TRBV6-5 CASSLLAGANVLTF TGTGCCAGCAGTTTGTTGGCCGGGGCCAACGTCCTGACTTTC
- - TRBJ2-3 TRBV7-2 CASRKGVGTDTQYF TGTGCCAGCAGAAAGGGGGTAGGCACAGATACGCAGTATTTT
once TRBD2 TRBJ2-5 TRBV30 CARGGFSGALIRHEETQYF TGTGCCCGTGGAGGTTTTAGCGGGGCCTTGATTAGGCACGAAGAGACCCAGTACTTC
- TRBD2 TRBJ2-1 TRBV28 CAVGREGPVNEQFF TGTGCCGTAGGCCGGGAGGGCCCCGTCAATGAGCAGTTCTTC
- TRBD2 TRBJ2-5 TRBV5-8 CASSRTSGTILQETQYF TGTGCCAGCAGCCGCACTAGCGGGACCATCCTACAAGAGACCCAGTACTTC
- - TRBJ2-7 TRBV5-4 CASSLVDGDEQYF TGTGCCAGCAGCTTGGTAGATGGAGACGAGCAGTACTTC
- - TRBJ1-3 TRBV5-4 CASSLTGSSGNTIYF TGTGCCAGCAGCCTCACAGGGAGCTCTGGAAACACCATATATTTT
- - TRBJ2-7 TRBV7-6 CASSLGEFYEQYF TGTGCCAGCAGCTTGGGCGAGTTTTACGAGCAGTACTTC
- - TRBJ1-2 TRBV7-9 CASSFLGGYGYTF TGTGCCAGCAGCTTCCTAGGGGGCTATGGCTACACCTTC
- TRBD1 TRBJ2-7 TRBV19 CASSPNRGDEQYF TGTGCCAGTAGCCCAAACAGGGGTGACGAGCAGTACTTC
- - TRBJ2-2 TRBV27 CASSLRVNTGELFF TGTGCCAGCAGTTTGCGAGTCAACACCGGGGAGCTGTTTTTT
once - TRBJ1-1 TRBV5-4 CASSSPLGQGAFF TGTGCCAGCAGTAGCCCGTTGGGGCAAGGTGCTTTCTTT
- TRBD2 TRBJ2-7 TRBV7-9 CASSLARGAGGYEQYF TGTGCCAGCAGCTTAGCACGAGGCGCGGGGGGGTACGAGCAGTACTTC
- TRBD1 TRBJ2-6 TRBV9 CASSAMGQGTSGANVLTF TGTGCCAGCAGCGCTATGGGACAGGGGACCTCTGGGGCCAACGTCCTGACTTTC
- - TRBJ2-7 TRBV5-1 CASRTLDGGPYEQYF TGCGCCAGCAGGACCCTGGATGGAGGTCCCTACGAGCAGTACTTC
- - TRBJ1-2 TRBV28 CASSSMATGGYTF TGTGCCAGCAGTTCTATGGCGACAGGTGGCTACACCTTC
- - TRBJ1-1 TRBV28 CAGGTGLTEAFF TGTGCCGGAGGGACGGGCCTCACTGAAGCTTTCTTT
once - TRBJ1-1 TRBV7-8 CASSLSEANTEAFF TGTGCCAGCAGCTTAAGCGAAGCGAACACTGAAGCTTTCTTT
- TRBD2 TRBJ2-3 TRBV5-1 CASSGLGLDADTQYF TGCGCCAGCAGCGGGCTAGGACTAGATGCAGATACGCAGTATTTT
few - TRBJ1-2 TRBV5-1 CASSSDSGGGGGYTF TGCGCCAGCAGCTCTGACTCCGGGGGGGGCGGTGGCTACACCTTC
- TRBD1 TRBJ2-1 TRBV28 CASSPRTGVHNEQFF TGTGCCAGCAGTCCTCGGACAGGGGTCCACAATGAGCAGTTCTTC
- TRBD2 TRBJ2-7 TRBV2 CASTRGPSGSLDEQYF TGTGCCAGCACTAGGGGCCCCAGCGGGAGTCTCGACGAGCAGTACTTC
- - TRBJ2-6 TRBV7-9 CASSPPPGTGDVLTF TGTGCCAGCAGCCCCCCTCCGGGGACGGGGGACGTCCTGACTTTC
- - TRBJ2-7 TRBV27 CASSFAQAASGYYEQYF TGTGCCAGCAGTTTTGCCCAAGCGGCTTCGGGTTACTACGAGCAGTACTTC
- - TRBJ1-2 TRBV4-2 CASSHEYREANYGYTF TGTGCCAGCAGCCACGAGTACAGGGAAGCTAACTATGGCTACACCTTC
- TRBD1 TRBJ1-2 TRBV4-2 CASSHSSARTGGINYGYTF TGTGCCAGCAGCCATAGCTCAGCGCGGACAGGGGGCATCAACTATGGCTACACCTTC
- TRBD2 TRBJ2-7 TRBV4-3 CASSPALAGESHEQYF TGCGCCAGCAGCCCCGCCCTAGCGGGAGAGTCCCACGAGCAGTACTTC
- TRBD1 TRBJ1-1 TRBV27 CASSLWAGGTEAFF TGTGCCAGCAGTTTATGGGCAGGGGGCACTGAAGCTTTCTTT
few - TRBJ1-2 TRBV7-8 CASSFRLGEANYGYTF TGTGCCAGCAGCTTCAGGCTGGGGGAGGCTAACTATGGCTACACCTTC
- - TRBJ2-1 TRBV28 CASSFIGRQRDEQFF TGTGCCAGCAGTTTTATCGGGCGTCAGCGGGATGAGCAGTTCTTC
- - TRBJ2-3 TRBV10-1 CASSAMTSTDTQYF TGCGCCAGCAGTGCGATGACTAGCACAGATACGCAGTATTTT
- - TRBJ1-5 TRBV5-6 CASSYYRSNQPQHF TGTGCCAGCAGCTATTACAGGAGCAATCAGCCCCAGCATTTT
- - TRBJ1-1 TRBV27 CASRYNGRQKNTEAFF TGTGCCAGCAGATATAATGGGCGTCAGAAGAACACTGAAGCTTTCTTT
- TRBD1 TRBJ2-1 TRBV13 CASSSGQYNEQFF TGTGCCAGCAGCTCGGGACAGTACAATGAGCAGTTCTTC